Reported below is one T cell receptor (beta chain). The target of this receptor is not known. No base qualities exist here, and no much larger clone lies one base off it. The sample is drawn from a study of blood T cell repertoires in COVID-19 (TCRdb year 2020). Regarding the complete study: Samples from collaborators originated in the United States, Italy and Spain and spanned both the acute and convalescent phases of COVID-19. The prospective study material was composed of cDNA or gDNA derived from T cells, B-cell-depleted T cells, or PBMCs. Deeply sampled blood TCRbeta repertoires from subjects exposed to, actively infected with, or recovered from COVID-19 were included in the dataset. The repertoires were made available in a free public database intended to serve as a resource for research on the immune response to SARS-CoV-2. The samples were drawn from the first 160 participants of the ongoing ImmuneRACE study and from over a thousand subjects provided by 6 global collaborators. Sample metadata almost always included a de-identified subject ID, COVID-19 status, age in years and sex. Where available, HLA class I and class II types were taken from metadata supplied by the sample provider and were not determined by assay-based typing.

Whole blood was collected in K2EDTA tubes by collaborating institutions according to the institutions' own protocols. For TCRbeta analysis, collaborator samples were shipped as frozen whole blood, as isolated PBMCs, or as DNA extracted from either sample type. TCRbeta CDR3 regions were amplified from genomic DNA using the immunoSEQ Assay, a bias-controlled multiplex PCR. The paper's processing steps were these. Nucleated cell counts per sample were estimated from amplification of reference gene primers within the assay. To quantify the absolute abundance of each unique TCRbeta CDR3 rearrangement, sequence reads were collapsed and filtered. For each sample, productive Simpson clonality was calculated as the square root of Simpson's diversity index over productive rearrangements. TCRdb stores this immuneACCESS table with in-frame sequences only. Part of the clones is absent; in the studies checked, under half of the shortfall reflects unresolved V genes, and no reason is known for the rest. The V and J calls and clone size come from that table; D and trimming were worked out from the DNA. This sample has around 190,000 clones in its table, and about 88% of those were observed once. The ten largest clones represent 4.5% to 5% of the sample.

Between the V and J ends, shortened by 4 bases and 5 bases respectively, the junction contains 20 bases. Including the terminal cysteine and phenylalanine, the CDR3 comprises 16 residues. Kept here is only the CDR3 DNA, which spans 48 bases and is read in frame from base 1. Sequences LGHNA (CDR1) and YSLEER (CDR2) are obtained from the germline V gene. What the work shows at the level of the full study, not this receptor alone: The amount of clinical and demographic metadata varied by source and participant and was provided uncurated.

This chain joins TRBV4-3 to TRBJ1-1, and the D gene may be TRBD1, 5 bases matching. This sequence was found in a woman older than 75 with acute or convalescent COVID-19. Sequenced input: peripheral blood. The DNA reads TGCGCCAGCAGCCCCGGGGGTGGGGATGTTTGGACTGAAGCTTTCTTT. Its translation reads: CASSPGGGDVWTEAFF.